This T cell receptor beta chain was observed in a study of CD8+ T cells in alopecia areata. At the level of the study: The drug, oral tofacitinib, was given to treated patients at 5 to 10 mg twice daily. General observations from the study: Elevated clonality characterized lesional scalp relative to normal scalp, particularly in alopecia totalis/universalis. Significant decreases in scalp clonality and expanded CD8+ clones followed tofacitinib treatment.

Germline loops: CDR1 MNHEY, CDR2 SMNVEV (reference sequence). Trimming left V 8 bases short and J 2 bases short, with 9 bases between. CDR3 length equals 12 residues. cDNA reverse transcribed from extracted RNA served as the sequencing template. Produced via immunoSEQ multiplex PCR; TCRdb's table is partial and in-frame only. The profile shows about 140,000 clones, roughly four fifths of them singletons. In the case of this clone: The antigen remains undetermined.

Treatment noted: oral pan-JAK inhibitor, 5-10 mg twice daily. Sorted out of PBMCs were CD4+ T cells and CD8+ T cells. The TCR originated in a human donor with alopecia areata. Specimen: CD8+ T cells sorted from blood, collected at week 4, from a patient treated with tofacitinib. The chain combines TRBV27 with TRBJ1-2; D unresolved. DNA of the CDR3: TGTGCCAGCTCCGGAGGGAACTATGGCTACACCTTC. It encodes CASSGGNYGYTF.